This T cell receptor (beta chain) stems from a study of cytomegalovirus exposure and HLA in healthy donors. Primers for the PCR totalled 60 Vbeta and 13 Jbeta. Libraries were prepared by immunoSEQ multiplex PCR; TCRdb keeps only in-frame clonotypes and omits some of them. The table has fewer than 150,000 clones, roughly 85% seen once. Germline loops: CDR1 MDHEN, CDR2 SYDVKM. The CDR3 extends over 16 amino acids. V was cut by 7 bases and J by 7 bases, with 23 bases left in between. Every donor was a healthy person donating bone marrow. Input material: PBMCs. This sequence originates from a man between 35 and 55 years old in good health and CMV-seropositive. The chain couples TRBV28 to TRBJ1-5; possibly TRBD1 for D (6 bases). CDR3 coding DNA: TGTGCCAGCACCAGATGGGGGGGGCAGGGAAGACAGCCCCAGCATTTT. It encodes CASTRWGGQGRQPQHF.